The 9 T cell receptor beta chains below were found in one sample sequenced in a study of blood T cells in healthy people across ages. The authors ran a second PCR of about 6 to 11 cycles using a sample-barcoded 5' primer and a J-beta primer mix. TCRdb fed the 5' RACE reads into MiXCR, producing one record per CDR3 protein. The table includes 950,000 to 1,200,000 distinct CDR3 sequences, around two fifths detected once. The material sequenced was blood. Every receptor here comes from a man aged 18 to 29 in good health.

The gene calls are TRBV20-1 and TRBJ2-3; D ambiguous. Trimming left V 4 bases short and J 5 bases short, with 16 bases between. CDR1 and CDR2 from the germline V gene are DFQATT and SNEGSKA (reference sequence). This CDR3 comprises 14 residues. CDR3 DNA: TGCAGTGCTACTCCACCGGGCCCACGAGATACGCAGTATTTT. This gives the protein CSATPPGPRDTQYF.

A few counts support this clonotype. This chain links TRBV5-1 with TRBJ2-3; D is possibly TRBD1 (5 bases). V was trimmed by 3 bases and J by 6 bases, leaving 11 bases between them. This CDR3 has 13 residues. The V gene's germline CDR1 is SGHRS and CDR2 YFSETQ. The CDR3 bases are TGCGCCAGCAGCTCCAAGGGGCCCGATACGCAGTATTTT. It is translated as CASSSKGPDTQYF.

The chain employs TRBV7-9 and TRBJ2-7; TRBD1 agrees at 8 bases. CDR1 SEHNR and CDR2 FQNEAQ come from the germline V gene (reference sequence). V shed 7 bases, J shed 7 bases, and the junction held 9 bases outside the gene matches. The CDR3 runs to 13 residues. CDR3 in amino acids: CASIRTGNAEQYF. Written as DNA, the CDR3 is TGTGCCAGCATTCGGACAGGGAATGCTGAGCAGTACTTC.

The chain combines TRBV12-3 or TRBV12-4 with TRBJ1-2, with TRBD1 identical over 9 bases. Trimming cost V 5 bases and J 6 bases; bases outside gene matches: 10. This CDR3 has 15 amino acids. The CDR3 DNA follows: TGTGCCAGCAGTCCGACGGGACAGGGAATCCATGGCTACACCTTC. Its translation is CASSPTGQGIHGYTF.

This chain uses TRBV12-3 or TRBV12-4 with TRBJ1-5; perhaps TRBD1 as D (5 bases). The CDR3 contains 14 residues. Trimming pared 4 bases from V and 3 bases from J, leaving 10 bases between. CDR3 residues: CASSWRGFNQPQHF. The CDR3 DNA sequence: TGTGCCAGCAGTTGGAGGGGTTTCAATCAGCCCCAGCATTTT.

In its sample, this clonotype was seen once. The chain joins TRBV20-1 to TRBJ1-6; TRBD1 matches at 9 bases. CDR3 length: 15 residues. Trimming at V came to 1 base and at J to 8 bases, leaving 6 bases not matched to a gene. Germline V CDR1 and CDR2: DFQATT, SNEGSKA (reference sequence). The CDR3 spells CSARVGDRDHSPLHF. The CDR3 DNA follows: TGCAGTGCTAGAGTAGGGGACAGGGATCATTCACCCCTCCACTTT.

This chain uses TRBV7-9 with TRBJ1-2; D is undetermined. The CDR3 is 13 amino acids. The germline V gene has CDR1 SEHNR and CDR2 FQNEAQ (reference sequence). V lost 5 bases, J lost 1 base, and 8 bases lay in between. DNA for the CDR3: TGTGCCAGCAGCGTGACCAATAACTATGGCTACACCTTC. This gives the protein CASSVTNNYGYTF.

The genes are TRBV2 and TRBJ1-2, with D possibly matching TRBD1 (5 bases). The CDR3 sequence is 16 residues long. V dropped 10 bases and J dropped 0 bases, with 21 bases sitting between them. Looked up from germline, CDR1 is SNHLY and CDR2 is FYNNEI. CDR3 region: CAITPGSQGPNYGYTF. The DNA for the CDR3 is TGTGCCATAACTCCAGGGTCTCAGGGCCCTAACTATGGCTACACCTTC.

This clonotype has a count of ten or more. The chain combines TRBV7-2 with TRBJ1-1, with D maybe TRBD1 (5 bases). The CDR3 has 14 residues. Germline-derived CDR1 and CDR2 are SGHTA and FQGNSA. V was clipped by 5 bases and J by 1 base, with 11 bases between them. CDR3 DNA: TGTGCCAGCAGCCCCCGCGGGGGGAACACTGAAGCTTTCTTT. This encodes CASSPRGGNTEAFF.